This is a list of T cell receptor beta chains from one sample in a study of response to subunit inactivated influenza vaccine. A single record per CDR3 protein comes from TCRdb applying MiXCR to the RT-PCR reads. Counted here are about 170,000 distinct CDR3 sequences, about 10% occurring once; the ten biggest clones make up roughly a third. The source was CD8+ T cells sorted from PBMCs, collected roughly 24 months after vaccination. The source is a man aged 50-75 years who received an inactivated influenza vaccine. The CDR3 runs from the conserved cysteine through the conserved F or W. A D gene is named only where the DNA matches it firmly. Clone size appears in some rows only: once, few, many, or a class for an expanded clone.

d_call j_call clone_size v_call cdr3_nt cdr3_aa
- TRBJ2-1 few TRBV20-1 TGCAGTGCTAGAGATCGTGGGGGGACCTGGAATGAGCAGTTCTTC CSARDRGGTWNEQFF
TRBD2 TRBJ2-5 - TRBV6-1 TGTGCCAGCACCCAGCCCGGGACTAGCGGAGATTGGACCCAGTACTTC CASTQPGTSGDWTQYF
- TRBJ1-5 few TRBV20-1 TGCAGTGCTACTCAGGGTTATGGGCCCCAGCATTTT CSATQGYGPQHF
TRBD2 TRBJ2-1 - TRBV29-1 TGCAGCGGACGCGGGGGGGCTTACAATGAGCAGTTCTTC CSGRGGAYNEQFF
TRBD2 TRBJ2-7 - TRBV20-1 TGCAGTGCTAGAGGGACTAGCGGCCTCTCCTACGAGCAGTACTTC CSARGTSGLSYEQYF
- TRBJ2-1 many TRBV7-9 TGTGCCAGCAGCTTAGAAAACAATAATGAGCAGTTCTTC CASSLENNNEQFF
- TRBJ2-1 - TRBV6-1 TGTGCCAGCAGTGAGGAGGGGGACTTTTACAATGAGCAGTTCTTC CASSEEGDFYNEQFF
TRBD1 TRBJ2-1 few TRBV5-8 TGTGCCAGCAGCTTGGATACAGGGGTCTACAATGAGCAGTTCTTC CASSLDTGVYNEQFF
- TRBJ2-7 - TRBV7-9 TGTGCCAGCAGCTTACATGCAGGGGTCTCCAACGAGCAGTACTTC CASSLHAGVSNEQYF
- TRBJ2-7 few TRBV15 TGTGCCACCAGCAGGGACCGGGACGGTAGCTCCTACGAGCAGTACTTC CATSRDRDGSSYEQYF
TRBD2 TRBJ2-1 - TRBV12-3/TRBV12-4 TGTGCCAGCAGTTTTGCGGGGGGGTACTACAATGAGCAGTTCTTC CASSFAGGYYNEQFF
TRBD1 TRBJ1-1 few TRBV18 TGTGCCAGCTCACCAGTCCAGGGGGCGCCCATGAACACTGAAGCTTTCTTT CASSPVQGAPMNTEAFF
TRBD2 TRBJ2-5 - TRBV9 TGTGCCAGCAGCGAGATAGCGGGAGCAACGGAGACCCAGTACTTC CASSEIAGATETQYF
- TRBJ1-5 few TRBV20-1 TGCAGTGCTGAGGACGGGAATCAGCCCCAGCATTTT CSAEDGNQPQHF
- TRBJ2-5 - TRBV7-9 TGTGCCAGCAGCTTAGTTGCGCGCCAAGAGACCCAGTACTTC CASSLVARQETQYF
- TRBJ2-7 - TRBV6-1 TGTGCCAGCTGCTCCTGGGGGTCATGGAATTACGAGCAGTACTTC CASCSWGSWNYEQYF
TRBD1 TRBJ1-1 few TRBV12-3/TRBV12-4 TGTGCCAGCAGTTTAGGACAGGGCGATTATTACACTGAAGCTTTCTTT CASSLGQGDYYTEAFF
- TRBJ2-1 few TRBV5-5 TGTGCCAGCAGCCTCGAATGGGGGCTTTACTACAATGAGCAGTTCTTC CASSLEWGLYYNEQFF
- TRBJ2-1 - TRBV7-9 TGTGCCAGCACCCTAGGCGTACGGGTCAATGAGCAGTTCTTC CASTLGVRVNEQFF
TRBD1 TRBJ2-2 few TRBV27 TGTGCCAGCAGTTTATTAGGGACAGGGGGCTCGACCGGGGAGCTGTTTTTT CASSLLGTGGSTGELFF
- TRBJ2-3 - TRBV27 TGTGCCAGCGGACAGAGCACAGATACGCAGTATTTT CASGQSTDTQYF
TRBD1 TRBJ2-2 few TRBV27 TGTGCCAGCACCACTCCACAGGGGGCGACCGGGGAGCTGTTTTTT CASTTPQGATGELFF
- TRBJ2-7 - TRBV9 TGTGCCAGCAGCGTAGGTACTTCTACCTACGAGCAGTACTTC CASSVGTSTYEQYF
- TRBJ2-3 - TRBV20-1 TGCAGTGCACGTTGGGGGGACACAGATACGCAGTATTTT CSARWGDTDTQYF
- TRBJ2-2 few TRBV11-3 TGTGCCAGCAGCGGACAGTATCCCGGGGAGCTGTTTTTT CASSGQYPGELFF
TRBD2 TRBJ2-5 - TRBV19 TGTGCCAGTAGTATGATGCAGCTAGCGGGATTAGAGACCCAGTACTTC CASSMMQLAGLETQYF
- TRBJ2-7 many TRBV20-1 TGCAGTGGAGGCTTTGACTACGAGCAGTACTTC CSGGFDYEQYF
TRBD1 TRBJ2-7 - TRBV9 TGTGCCAGCAGCGCAGGGAACAGGGGGTACGAGCAGTACTTC CASSAGNRGYEQYF
- TRBJ2-6 - TRBV6-5 TGTGCCAGCAGTTACAGGCCATCCACCTCTGGGGCCAACGTCCTGACTTTC CASSYRPSTSGANVLTF
- TRBJ2-3 - TRBV6-6 TGTGCCAGCATTGGACTGCGGGCGGATACGCAGTATTTT CASIGLRADTQYF
- TRBJ2-1 - TRBV4-1 TGCGCCAGCAGCGCACCGGAGAGATACCGCCATGAGCAGTTCTTC CASSAPERYRHEQFF